This TCR beta chain was captured by sequencing in a study of cytomegalovirus exposure and HLA in healthy donors. V was pared by 3 bases and J by 6 bases, with 6 bases of the junction left unmatched. The CDR3 sequence is 15 residues long. Germline V gene sequence: CDR1 LNHNV, CDR2 YYDKDF (reference sequence). Of note for this clone: Its cognate antigen is unknown.

Notes on the study in general: In vitro, a few CMV-associated chains proved specific for CMV antigens. A later analysis found common viral pathogens apparently linked to several of the most significant clusters. In a later analysis, HLA-C alleles had the fewest associated TCRs, DRB1 alleles the most.

PCR used 60 Vbeta primers and 13 Jbeta primers. Some clones are missing from TCRdb's copy, which holds only in-frame ones; the method was immunoSEQ multiplex PCR. The sample shows approximately 180,000 clones, about four fifths of them seen only once. Source material: PBMCs. The rearrangement uses TRBV15 and TRBJ2-1; TRBD1 matches 9 bases. This TCR was sampled from a young woman in good health and CMV-seropositive. The CDR3, as DNA: TGTGCCACCAGCAGGACCGGGACAGGGCCCAATGAGCAGTTCTTC. Amino acid sequence: CATSRTGTGPNEQFF.